One sample yielded the 25 T cell receptor beta chains listed below, sequenced in a study of OX40 agonist ivuxolimab in advanced cancers. Using immunoSEQ multiplex PCR, the repertoire was profiled, and TCRdb retains in-frame clones only, with some absent. The data show about 110,000 clones, approximately 90% seen once. Material: CD4+ or CD8+ T cells sorted from blood, obtained in a trial of the OX40 agonist ivuxolimab. The receptor set was obtained from an adult with an advanced solid tumor such as melanoma, head and neck, liver or kidney cancer.

The chain employs TRBV19 and TRBJ1-4; 8 bases match TRBD1. The V gene's germline CDR1 is LNHDA and CDR2 SQIVND (reference sequence). This CDR3 is built from 14 residues. The junction had 7 bases not matched to a gene; V was cut back by 5 bases and J by 8 bases. CDR3 protein: CASSDRGLGEKLFF. The CDR3 DNA sequence: TGTGCCAGTAGTGACAGGGGCTTAGGCGAAAAACTGTTTTTT.

The V call is TRBV6-5, the J call TRBJ2-1, with 9 nucleotides matching TRBD1. The ends lost 4 bases at V and 6 bases at J; junction bases unmatched: 7. Germline CDR1 and CDR2: MNHEY and SVGAGI. The CDR3 has 15 residues. The CDR3 DNA is TGTGCCAGCAGTTGGGGGGGACAGGGATCCAATGAGCAGTTCTTC. Amino acid sequence: CASSWGGQGSNEQFF.

The chain has TRBV6-1 and TRBJ2-7; 7 bases are shared with TRBD1. Germline V gene sequence: CDR1 MNHNS, CDR2 SASEGT. The CDR3 has 13 amino acids. The ends lost 6 bases at V and 0 bases at J; junction bases unmatched: 2. CDR3 DNA: TGTGCCAGCAGAGGACAGGCCTCCTACGAGCAGTACTTC. Translation gives CASRGQASYEQYF.

The rearrangement uses TRBV27 and TRBJ2-7; the D gene is possibly TRBD2 (6 bases). Germline V gives CDR1 MNHEY, CDR2 SMNVEV (reference sequence). This CDR3 comprises 13 residues. Trimming stripped 5 bases from V and 4 bases from J, with 12 bases between. The CDR3 region has the DNA TGTGCCAGCAGTCTGGCGGGACGGTACGAGCAGTACTTC. Translating it yields CASSLAGRYEQYF.

The chain is built from TRBV5-4 and TRBJ2-1, with D perhaps being TRBD1 or TRBD2 (6 bases each). Germline CDR1 reads SGHNT; CDR2 reads YYREEE (reference sequence). Trimming pared 7 bases from V and 9 bases from J, leaving 20 bases between. This CDR3 region has 14 residues. The CDR3 DNA follows: TGTGCCAGCTTCGGTCGGGGGCAAGTTGGTGAGCAGTTCTTC. Translating gives CASFGRGQVGEQFF.

To note about this clone: One junction end does not reproduce the germline sequence, and a read error may be involved. The V gene is TRBV23-1, the J gene TRBJ1-3; D not certain. TRBV23-1 is an ORF for which the function is uncertain. The CDR3 consists of 17 residues. CDR3 in amino acids: CASSLRPMGLSGNTIYF. The CDR3, as DNA: TGCGCCAGCAGTCTGCGCCCTATGGGTCTCTCTGGGAACACCATATATTTT.

The chain couples TRBV28 to TRBJ2-7, with D hard to call. Trimming removed 1 base at V and 0 bases at J, with 7 bases between. CDR1 and CDR2 from the germline V gene are MDHEN and SYDVKM. There are 14 residues in the CDR3. The CDR3 sequence: CASSLSGSSYEQYF. The CDR3 DNA is TGTGCCAGCAGTTTATCAGGTAGCTCCTACGAGCAGTACTTC.

This rearrangement joins TRBV4-1 to TRBJ1-2, with D possibly TRBD1 on 6 matching bases. V gave up 1 base and J gave up 4 bases, with 16 bases separating them. Germline loops: CDR1 MGHRA, CDR2 YSYEKL. There are 16 residues in the CDR3. This CDR3 is CASSQGGGQITYGYTF. CDR3 bases: TGCGCCAGCAGCCAAGGAGGGGGGCAAATAACCTATGGCTACACCTTC.

The rearrangement links TRBV28 to TRBJ2-1; D possibly corresponds to TRBD2 (6 bases). The V gene's germline CDR1 is MDHEN and CDR2 SYDVKM. The CDR3 length is 15 residues. V shed 10 bases and J shed 4 bases, with 20 bases lying between them. CDR3: CATASGGDTYNEQFF. CDR3 DNA sequence: TGTGCCACCGCATCGGGCGGGGATACTTACAATGAGCAGTTCTTC.

The V gene is TRBV19, the J gene TRBJ1-4, with TRBD1 identical over 9 bases. V lost 4 bases, J lost 8 bases, and 5 bases stayed unmatched. The germline V gene encodes CDR1 LNHDA and CDR2 SQIVND (reference sequence). The CDR3 has 14 residues. Written as DNA, the CDR3 is TGTGCCAGTAGTAATGGACAGGGGCAAGAAAAACTGTTTTTT. This sequence encodes CASSNGQGQEKLFF.

The rearrangement uses TRBV19 and TRBJ2-3, with TRBD1 matching over 8 bases. Germline lookup yields CDR1 LNHDA and CDR2 SQIVND (reference sequence). The V and J ends lost 6 bases and 8 bases, in that order; junction bases with no gene match: 16. There are 16 residues in the CDR3. The chain's CDR3 is CASSPADRASTGTQYF. CDR3 bases: TGTGCCAGTAGCCCCGCGGACAGGGCCAGCACGGGTACGCAGTATTTT.

The V and J genes are TRBV2 and TRBJ2-1; the D gene is possibly TRBD2 (6 bases). This CDR3 has 13 residues. The V and J ends lost 7 bases and 6 bases respectively, with 13 bases between them. The germline V gene encodes CDR1 SNHLY and CDR2 FYNNEI. CDR3 sequence reads: CASKTSLPNEQFF. The CDR3 bases are TGTGCCAGCAAAACTAGCCTTCCCAATGAGCAGTTCTTC.

V usage is TRBV7-3 and J usage is TRBJ2-7, with D perhaps assigned TRBD1 or TRBD2 (5 bases each). Looked up from germline, CDR1 is SGHTA and CDR2 is FQGTGA. The length of the CDR3 is 14 residues. The germline V and J ends were trimmed by 1 base and 0 bases, with 7 bases remaining between them. CDR3 sequence reads: CASSLNGGSYEQYF. The CDR3 DNA reads TGTGCCAGCAGCTTAAATGGGGGCTCCTACGAGCAGTACTTC.

This clone was recorded only once. CDR3: CASSQSTGSLVSTYNEQFF. The CDR3 nucleotides are TGCGCCAGCAGCCAAAGTACGGGAAGCTTAGTGAGCACCTACAATGAGCAGTTCTTC. The V gene is TRBV4-3, the J gene TRBJ2-1, with a possible D match to TRBD2 (5 bases). Germline CDR1 is LGHNA and CDR2 is YSLEER. Trimming stripped 2 bases from V and 2 bases from J, with 22 bases between. This CDR3 is 19 amino acids long.

V and J are TRBV6-1 and TRBJ2-5; the D is unclear. Trimming took 1 base from V and 5 from J, leaving 5 bases between them. This CDR3 has 12 residues. Germline V gene sequence: CDR1 MNHNS, CDR2 SASEGT. In DNA form, the CDR3 reads TGTGCCAGCAGTGAAGGATGGGAGACCCAGTACTTC. Its translation is CASSEGWETQYF.

For the CDR3, the DNA is TGTGCCAGTAGTCTCACCAGGGATAATGAAAAACTGTTTTTT. Its protein is CASSLTRDNEKLFF. The chain joins TRBV19 to TRBJ1-4; D perhaps matches TRBD1 (5 bases). The CDR3 consists of 14 residues. Germline-derived CDR1 and CDR2 are LNHDA and SQIVND (reference sequence). Trimming took off 5 bases at V and 4 bases at J, with 11 bases between the two ends. Filled out from reference TRBV19 and TRBJ1-4, the complete variable domain reads DGGITQSPKYLFRKEGQNVTLSCEQNLNHDAMYWYRQDPGQGLRLIYYSQIVNDFQKGDIAEGYSVSREKKESFPLTVTSAQKNPTAFYLCASSLTRDNEKLFFGSGTQLSVL.

The chain carries TRBV7-2 and TRBJ1-4; no clear D. The V gene's germline CDR1 is SGHTA and CDR2 FQGNSA. CDR3 length: 18 amino acids. V was trimmed by 5 bases and J by 0 bases, leaving 19 bases between them. The CDR3 sequence: CASSATATGRPTNEKLFF. As DNA, the CDR3 is TGTGCCAGCAGCGCAACCGCAACCGGGAGGCCAACTAATGAAAAACTGTTTTTT.

The chain links TRBV6-5 to TRBJ1-1, with TRBD1 as a possible D gene (5 bases). CDR1 MNHEY and CDR2 SVGAGI come from the germline V gene. This CDR3 has 14 amino acids. The ends were cut back, 4 bases at V and 1 base at J, with 10 bases in the middle. The CDR3: CASSWGGRNTEAFF. The CDR3 coding sequence is TGTGCCAGCAGTTGGGGGGGGAGGAACACTGAAGCTTTCTTT.

J is TRBJ2-7 and V is TRBV2; 9 positions match TRBD2. Germline lookup yields CDR1 SNHLY and CDR2 FYNNEI. The CDR3 is 15 amino acids. V was pared by 5 bases and J by 3 bases, with 8 bases of the junction left unmatched. The CDR3 coding sequence is TGTGCCAGCAGTAATAGCGGGAGTGCTATCTACGAGCAGTACTTC. Amino acids: CASSNSGSAIYEQYF.

V and J are TRBV28 and TRBJ1-5; D is undetermined. CDR3 size: 15 residues. Germline V CDR1 and CDR2: MDHEN, SYDVKM. The V gene lost 6 bases and the J gene lost 0 bases, with 12 bases spanning the gap. The CDR3 protein is CASRLQKYSNQPQHF. CDR3 DNA sequence: TGTGCCAGCAGGTTACAGAAATATAGCAATCAGCCCCAGCATTTT.

The chain uses TRBV5-1 and TRBJ2-5, with D uncertain. TRBJ2-7 matches the DNA end more closely, so the J call is doubtful. The germline V gene encodes CDR1 SGHRS and CDR2 YFSETQ. The CDR3 spans 14 residues. This CDR3 is CASSLAPSTYEQYF. CDR3 nucleotide sequence: TGCGCCAGCAGCTTGGCCCCGTCGACCTACGAGCAGTACTTC.

The V gene is TRBV11-2, the J gene TRBJ2-7; D possibly corresponds to TRBD1 (5 bases). Trimming shortened V by 5 bases and J by 3 bases, and 20 bases separated the two germline ends. Germline V gene lookup returns CDR1 SGHAT and CDR2 FQNNGV. This CDR3 spans 16 amino acids. The CDR3 sequence is CASSGILQADIYEQYF. As DNA, the CDR3 is TGTGCCAGCAGCGGCATTCTACAGGCTGATATCTACGAGCAGTACTTC.

This clone has ten or more counts. This chain uses TRBV28 with TRBJ1-1; tentatively, D is TRBD1 (6 bases). The germline V and J ends were trimmed by 3 bases and 0 bases, with 14 bases remaining between them. Germline V gene sequence: CDR1 MDHEN, CDR2 SYDVKM. The CDR3 has 16 amino acids. In nucleotides, the CDR3 is TGTGCCAGCAGTTTCAGCACGGACAGTATGAACACTGAAGCTTTCTTT. This encodes CASSFSTDSMNTEAFF.

The gene calls are TRBV19 and TRBJ2-1; TRBD2 is a possible D gene (7 bases). Deletions cut 3 bases from V and 8 bases from J, with 17 bases between. The CDR3 extends over 15 amino acids. Germline values: CDR1 LNHDA, CDR2 SQIVND (reference sequence). CDR3: CASSIPRQGRDEQFF. CDR3 DNA sequence: TGTGCCAGTAGTATCCCCCGGCAGGGGAGGGATGAGCAGTTCTTC.

V and J are TRBV6-5 and TRBJ1-2; 11 nucleotides agree with TRBD1. The V gene's germline CDR1 is MNHEY and CDR2 SVGAGI. V gave up 1 base and J gave up 4 bases; unmatched junction bases: 2. This CDR3 region has 15 residues. The chain's CDR3 is CASSYFGQGAYGYTF. CDR3 DNA: TGTGCCAGCAGTTACTTCGGACAGGGGGCCTATGGCTACACCTTC.